This record concerns one T cell receptor (beta chain) sequence. Its specific antigen is unknown. No per-base quality is available; no much larger clone lies one base away. The method behind the library was 5' RACE. A second PCR of roughly 6 to 12 cycles was run with a J-beta primer mix and a sample-barcoded 5' primer. A unique molecular identifier was introduced onto each TCR beta cDNA molecule by a template-switch 5' adaptor carrying 12 random nucleotides. Each sample yielded at least 3 million CDR3-containing paired-end reads. First-strand cDNA synthesis was performed from all RNA using the Mint cDNA synthesis kit, with priming by a TRBC-specific oligonucleotide. After uracil-DNA glycosylase treatment, a first 18-cycle PCR used universal primers M1SS and BC2_uni_R on all cDNA. Turning to the authors' computational methods: Normalization of each sample was performed by random selection of 1 million high-quality reads, each carrying a distinct molecular identifier. Reads with shared molecular identifiers were discarded instead of being binned into consensus sequences. MiTCR, run with a Q25 quality threshold and the strictest error-elimination algorithm, handled CDR3 identification, clonotype clustering and error correction. Lower-bound total TCR beta diversity was estimated with a nonparametric unseen species model using Euler transformation. TCRdb trimmed the raw reads at Q25, called clones with MiXCR and kept productive beta chains. Identical CDR3 protein sequences are pooled into one entry, listed with their most common genes and DNA. Clone size and V and J calls follow TCRdb, not the original study. In all, the sample holds 1.5 million to 2 million distinct CDR3 sequences, and about two fifths of those were seen once. Of the sample, 20% to 25% falls within the top ten clones.

Systemically healthy Caucasian individuals from Russia, around 39 in total and aged roughly 6 to 90 years, were included as donors. Each donor gave about 9.8 milliliters of peripheral blood, drawn into EDTA-treated Vacutainer tubes. Ficoll-Paque density-gradient centrifugation was used to isolate PBMCs, with at least 6.5 million obtained per sample. Total RNA, at least 6 micrograms per sample, was extracted from PBMCs with Trizol reagent. The percentages of naive CD45RAhigh/CD27high T cells were determined by flow cytometry on a PBMC aliquot from every donor. Trimming removed 6 bases from V and 8 bases from J; the gene matches leave 11 bases unexplained. There are 14 amino acids in the CDR3, from cysteine to phenylalanine inclusive. Here the CDR3 DNA is all that survives: 42 bases in frame from base 1. The germline V gene provides CDR1 SGHRS and CDR2 YFSETQ. This record comes from a study of blood T cells in healthy people across ages (dated by TCRdb to about 2015). Turning to the overall study: In model experiments, template switching captured roughly one uniquely barcoded TCR beta cDNA molecule for every two T cells. The study measured age-related changes in TCR beta repertoire diversity using deep sequencing normalized with unique cDNA molecular identifiers. The donors were split into four age groups: young (average around 16 years), middle-aged (roughly 42), aged (roughly 65) and long-lived (approximately 80). To avoid experimental bias, donors of different ages were spread randomly across the sequencing lanes. Two additional independent replicas of 1 million unique cDNA reads from the same blood draw were analyzed for two donors (one aged 18 to 30 and one aged 80 or older). General findings and caveats noted by the study authors: Compared with the aged group, more naive CD4+ T cells, fewer expanded clones and increased TCR diversity were shown by the long-lived group, suggesting age selection. Observed TCR beta diversity correlated strongly with the percentage of naive T cells measured by flow cytometry. As age increased, observed TCR beta diversity per million T cells dropped in a roughly linear way, and a significant reduction was already evident by age about 40. Because donor CMV infection status was unknown, age-related changes in expanded clonotypes were potentially confounded. Since profiling was done on bulk unsorted PBMCs, naive and antigen-experienced compartments could not be conclusively compared. Estimates of total diversity based on one million sequenced T cells were considered lower bounds and underestimates.

This receptor chain uses TRBV5-1 and TRBJ2-1; TRBD1 lines up with 7 middle nucleotides. Sequenced sample: blood. The TCR originated in a human donor in good health. The CDR3: CASTEGASTYEQFF. The nucleotide sequence is given as TGCGCCAGCACCGAGGGGGCTTCGACCTATGAGCAGTTCTTC.